Included here is one T cell receptor beta chain sequence, with context. Antigen: not known. The sample belongs to a study of cytomegalovirus exposure and HLA in healthy donors. Study findings and constraints: Later work associated 17,000 or so TCR beta sequences with HLA alleles at 0.05 false discovery rate. The study put about 180 TCR beta chains on its list as cytomegalovirus-associated.

The study ran its PCR with 60 Vbeta and 13 Jbeta primers. Some clones are missing from TCRdb's copy, which holds only in-frame ones; the method was immunoSEQ multiplex PCR. This table holds some 130,000 clones, 74% found once. Germline lookup yields CDR1 SGHAT and CDR2 FQNNGV. The length of the CDR3 is 13 residues. V dropped 3 bases and J dropped 6 bases, with 11 bases sitting between them. The receptor was derived from a woman aged 45-65 years in good health and CMV-seropositive. The V gene is TRBV11-2, the J gene TRBJ1-1; possibly TRBD1 for D (5 bases). Input material: PBMCs. In DNA, the CDR3 is TGTGCCAGCAGCTTCGATAGGGGTTCTGAAGCTTTCTTT. This translates into CASSFDRGSEAFF.